This TCR beta chain was sequenced during a study of Graves' ophthalmopathy and Graves' hyperthyroidism. Study background: At initial diagnosis, peripheral blood was obtained, and this preceded any treatment. Points from the study as a whole: Thyroid clonotypes that were expanded above 0.001 frequency mostly also appeared in blood. For predicting ophthalmopathy progression, the model had roughly 70% sensitivity and 72% to 85% specificity. Ophthalmopathy could be told apart from stable hyperthyroidism by a 13-signature model (about 90% sensitivity, around 81% specificity).

This clonotype was counted many times. Its cognate antigen is unknown. RNA transcripts were the source from which TCR beta CDR3 regions were amplified. HTBI primers were used in a first-round RT-PCR, which preceded a second-round multiplex PCR. Via MiXCR, TCRdb re-called the multiplex PCR reads, giving one row per CDR3 protein. The sample includes over 450,000 distinct CDR3 sequences, approximately 15% of them seen just once. V lost 4 bases and J lost 0, with 10 bases in between. Germline values: CDR1 WSHSY, CDR2 SAAADI. The CDR3 consists of 15 residues. The clonotype originates from a woman in her 30s with Graves' ophthalmopathy. The gene calls are TRBV10-2 and TRBJ1-3; TRBD1 might be the D (5 bases). Sequencing used blood. DNA of the CDR3: TGCGCCAGCAGTGGCAGGGTCCTCTCTGGAAACACCATATATTTT. Residues: CASSGRVLSGNTIYF.